One sample yielded the 15 T cell receptor beta chains listed below, sequenced in a study of cytomegalovirus exposure and HLA in healthy donors. The PCR made use of 60 Vbeta and 13 Jbeta primers. The assay was immunoSEQ multiplex PCR, and TCRdb's table has in-frame clones only and misses some. Among roughly 84,000 clones listed, 78% were seen once. The sequenced material came from PBMCs. The receptor source for this set is a male donor in good health and CMV-seropositive.

The J gene is TRBJ1-2, the V gene TRBV19; D may be TRBD1 (6 bases). The CDR3 has 12 amino acids. V lost 9 bases and J lost 6, with 14 bases in between. The V gene's germline CDR1 is LNHDA and CDR2 SQIVND (reference sequence). The CDR3 DNA sequence: TGTGCCAGCCAGACAGGTCCTAATGGCTACACCTTC. This translates into CASQTGPNGYTF.

V usage is TRBV6-1 and J usage is TRBJ1-6; D not certain. V was trimmed by 2 bases and J by 9 bases, leaving 14 bases between them. The CDR3 runs 15 residues. Germline CDR1 reads MNHNS; CDR2 reads SASEGT. CDR3 DNA: TGTGCCAGCAGTGAACTGAGTCACCGGAGTTCACCCCTCCACTTT. Protein product: CASSELSHRSSPLHF.

This clone was counted only a few times. The chain employs TRBV5-1 and TRBJ1-5; no clear D. Germline V gives CDR1 SGHRS, CDR2 YFSETQ. The germline V and J ends were trimmed by 6 bases and 5 bases, with 18 bases remaining between them. The CDR3 contains 15 residues. CDR3 sequence reads: CASKVEEGTDQPQHF. For the CDR3, the DNA is TGCGCCAGCAAGGTTGAGGAGGGTACGGATCAGCCCCAGCATTTT.

This clone was counted once. The chain is built from TRBV30 and TRBJ1-5; D unresolved. CDR3 size: 14 residues. Trimming left V 1 base short and J 3 bases short, with 10 bases between. Germline lookup yields CDR1 GTSNPN and CDR2 SVGIG (reference sequence). The DNA for the CDR3 is TGTGCCTGGAGTGGCACAAGTACCAATCAGCCCCAGCATTTT. Translation: CAWSGTSTNQPQHF.

The V gene is TRBV7-3, the J gene TRBJ2-7; 8 bases match TRBD1. Germline V CDR1 and CDR2: SGHTA, FQGTGA. The V segment lost 5 bases and the J segment 0 bases; nucleotides outside the gene matches: 3. CDR3 length: 14 residues. The DNA for the CDR3 is TGTGCCAGCAGCCCCGGGACAGGCTCCTACGAGCAGTACTTC. Translated: CASSPGTGSYEQYF.

Written as DNA, the CDR3 is TGCGCCAGCAGTGGAGGGAGGGTTGCAACTAATGAAAAACTGTTTTTT. Translated: CASSGGRVATNEKLFF. The chain combines TRBV10-1 with TRBJ1-4; D is ambiguous. The germline V and J ends were trimmed by 4 bases and 0 bases, with 12 bases remaining between them. Per germline, CDR1 WNHNN and CDR2 SYGVQD (reference sequence). This CDR3 region has 16 residues.

This sequence joins TRBV7-2 and TRBJ2-3, with 12 bases aligning to TRBD2. This CDR3 contains 17 residues. CDR1 and CDR2 (germline): SGHTA, FQGNSA. V gave up 2 bases and J gave up 4 bases; unmatched junction bases: 7. This CDR3 is CASSLSTSGRGSDTQYF. DNA of the CDR3: TGTGCCAGCAGCTTATCGACTAGCGGGAGAGGATCAGATACGCAGTATTTT.

The CDR3 nucleotides read TGTGCCAGCAGTTTAAGACAGGGCTATAATTCACCCCTCCACTTT. As protein: CASSLRQGYNSPLHF. The V and J genes are TRBV28 and TRBJ1-6; 7 bases line up with TRBD1. With 2 bases clipped from V and 3 bases from J, the junction kept 1 base outside the gene matches. There are 15 residues in the CDR3. The germline V gene encodes CDR1 MDHEN and CDR2 SYDVKM.

Points on this clone: The junction does not match germline at one end; this may be a read error. CDR3 DNA: TGTGCTAGCAGCCAATCTTCACGGGAGGGCCGGGGCGGGGAGCTGTTTTTT. It translates to CASSQSSREGRGGELFF. The chain joins TRBV7-7 to TRBJ2-2; TRBD2 agrees at 8 bases. Germline values: CDR1 SSHAT, CDR2 FNYEAQ (reference sequence). The CDR3 is made up of 17 amino acids.

The chain couples TRBV5-1 to TRBJ2-1; possibly TRBD1 for D (5 bases). CDR1 SGHRS and CDR2 YFSETQ come from the germline V gene. The CDR3 length is 13 residues. Trimming took 3 bases from V and 10 from J, leaving 14 bases between them. CDR3 coding DNA: TGCGCCAGCAGCTCCAACAACAGGCCGGAGCAGTTCTTC. Translating gives CASSSNNRPEQFF.

The chain carries TRBV11-2 and TRBJ2-7; TRBD1 is a possible D gene (6 bases). Germline V lookup: CDR1 SGHAT, CDR2 FQNNGV. The CDR3 spans 15 residues. V was cut by 2 bases and J by 2 bases, with 13 bases left in between. Here the CDR3 reads CASSLYFPGAYEQYF. In DNA form, the CDR3 reads TGTGCCAGCAGCTTATATTTCCCAGGGGCCTACGAGCAGTACTTC.

There are a few counts of this clone. The chain joins TRBV6-5 to TRBJ1-2, with D maybe TRBD1 (6 bases). V lost 5 bases and J lost 6, with 16 bases in between. The CDR3 is made up of 14 amino acids. Germline V lookup: CDR1 MNHEY, CDR2 SVGAGI. Here the CDR3 reads CASSQQGGKDGYTF. In nucleotides, the CDR3 is TGTGCCAGCAGTCAACAGGGAGGGAAGGATGGCTACACCTTC.

This chain links TRBV9 with TRBJ2-1; perhaps TRBD2 as D (6 bases). The germline V gene encodes CDR1 SGDLS and CDR2 YYNGEE. Trimming removed 0 bases from V and 1 base from J, with 8 bases in between. This CDR3 region has 15 residues. DNA of the CDR3: TGTGCCAGCAGCGTAGACGGGACTTCCTACAATGAGCAGTTCTTC. Protein product: CASSVDGTSYNEQFF.

This rearrangement joins TRBV4-1 to TRBJ1-1; a weak D match, TRBD1 (6 bases). This CDR3 spans 14 amino acids. The germline gives CDR1 MGHRA, CDR2 YSYEKL. V was trimmed by 1 base and J by 4 bases, leaving 10 bases between them. CDR3 coding DNA: TGCGCCAGCAGCCAAGTGTGGGGGCCCACTGAAGCTTTCTTT. It encodes CASSQVWGPTEAFF.

The genes are TRBV11-3 and TRBJ2-2, with 10 nucleotides matching TRBD1. The ends lost 5 bases at V and 3 bases at J; junction bases unmatched: 9. Germline CDR1 is SGHNT and CDR2 is YENEEA. The CDR3 length is 17 residues. CDR3 nucleotide sequence: TGTGCCAGCAGCCTCGACAGGGGGCTTCTTTACACCGGGGAGCTGTTTTTT. Translation: CASSLDRGLLYTGELFF.